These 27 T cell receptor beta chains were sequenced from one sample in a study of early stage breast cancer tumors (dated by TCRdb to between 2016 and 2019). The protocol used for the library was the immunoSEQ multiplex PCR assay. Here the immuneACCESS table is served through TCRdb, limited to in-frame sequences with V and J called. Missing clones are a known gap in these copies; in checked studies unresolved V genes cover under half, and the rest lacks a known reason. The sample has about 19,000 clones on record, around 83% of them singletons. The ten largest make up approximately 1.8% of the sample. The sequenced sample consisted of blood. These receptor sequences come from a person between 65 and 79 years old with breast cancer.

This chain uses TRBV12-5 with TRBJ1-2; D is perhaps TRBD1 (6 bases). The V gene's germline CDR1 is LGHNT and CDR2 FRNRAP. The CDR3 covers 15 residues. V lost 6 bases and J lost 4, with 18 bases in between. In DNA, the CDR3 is TGTGCTAGTGGCCATCCGGGGGGGCAGGGCTATGGCTACACCTTC. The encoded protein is CASGHPGGQGYGYTF.

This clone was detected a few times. CDR3 sequence reads: CASSPQTGRTEAFF. Here the CDR3 DNA reads TGTGCCAGCAGCCCCCAGACAGGGAGGACTGAAGCTTTCTTT. The chain is built from TRBV14 and TRBJ1-1, with 7 nucleotides matching TRBD1. The CDR3 is made up of 14 amino acids. The ends lost 4 bases at V and 5 bases at J; junction bases unmatched: 7. The germline V gene has CDR1 SGHDN and CDR2 FVKESK.

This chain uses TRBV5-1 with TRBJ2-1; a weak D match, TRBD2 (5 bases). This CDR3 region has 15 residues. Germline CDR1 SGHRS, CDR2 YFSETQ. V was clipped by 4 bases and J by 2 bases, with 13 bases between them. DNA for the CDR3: TGCGCCAGCAGCCCGACCGGGGTCGCCTACAATGAGCAGTTCTTC. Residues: CASSPTGVAYNEQFF.

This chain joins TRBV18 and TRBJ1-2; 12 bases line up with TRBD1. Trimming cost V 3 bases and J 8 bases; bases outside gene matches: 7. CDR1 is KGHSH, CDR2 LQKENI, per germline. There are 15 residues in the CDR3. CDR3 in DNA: TGTGCCAGCTCACCCTCCGGGACAGGGGGCATAGGCTACACCTTC. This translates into CASSPSGTGGIGYTF. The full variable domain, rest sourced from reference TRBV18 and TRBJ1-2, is NAGVMQNPRHLVRRRGQEARLRCSPMKGHSHVYWYRQLPEEGLKFMVYLQKENIIDESGMPKERFSAEFPKEGPSILRIQQVVRGDSAAYFCASSPSGTGGIGYTFGSGTRLTVV.

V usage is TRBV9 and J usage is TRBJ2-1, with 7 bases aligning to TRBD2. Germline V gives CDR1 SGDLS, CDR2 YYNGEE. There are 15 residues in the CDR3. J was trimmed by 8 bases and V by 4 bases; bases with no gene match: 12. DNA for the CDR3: TGTGCCAGCAGCCCTCCGGGGGGTCCCTCCCATGAGCAGTTCTTC. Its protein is CASSPPGGPSHEQFF. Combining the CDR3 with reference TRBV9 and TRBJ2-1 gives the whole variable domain DSGVTQTPKHLITATGQRVTLRCSPRSGDLSVYWYQQSLDQGLQFLIQYYNGEERAKGNILERFSAQQFPDLHSELNLSSLELGDSALYFCASSPPGGPSHEQFFGPGTRLTVL.

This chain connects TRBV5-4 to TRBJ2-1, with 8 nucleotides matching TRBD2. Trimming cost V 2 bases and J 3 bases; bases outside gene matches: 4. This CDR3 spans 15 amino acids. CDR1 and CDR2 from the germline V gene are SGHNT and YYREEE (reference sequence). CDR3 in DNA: TGTGCCAGCAGCTTTGAGCGGGGGCTCTACAATGAGCAGTTCTTC. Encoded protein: CASSFERGLYNEQFF.

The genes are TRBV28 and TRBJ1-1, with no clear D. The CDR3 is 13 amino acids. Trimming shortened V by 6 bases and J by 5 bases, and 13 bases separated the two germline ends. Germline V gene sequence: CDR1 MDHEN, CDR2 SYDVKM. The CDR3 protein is CASSPTSGTEAFF. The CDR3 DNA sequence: TGTGCCAGCAGCCCTACATCGGGGACTGAAGCTTTCTTT.

The CDR3 bases are TGCGCCAGCAGCCCCACAGGGGATGGGGCCAACGTCCTGACTTTC. Translating gives CASSPTGDGANVLTF. The chain couples TRBV4-1 to TRBJ2-6; 7 bases fit TRBD1. The germline CDR1 and CDR2 sequences are MGHRA and YSYEKL. This CDR3 has 15 amino acids. Trimming cost V 4 bases and J 3 bases; bases outside gene matches: 3.

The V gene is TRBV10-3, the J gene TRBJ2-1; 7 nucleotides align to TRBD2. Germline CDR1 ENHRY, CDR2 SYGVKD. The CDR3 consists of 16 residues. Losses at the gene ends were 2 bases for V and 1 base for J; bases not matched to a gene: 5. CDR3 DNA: TGTGCCATCAGTGAGGGCGGGGGAGGATCCTACAATGAGCAGTTCTTC. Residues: CAISEGGGGSYNEQFF.

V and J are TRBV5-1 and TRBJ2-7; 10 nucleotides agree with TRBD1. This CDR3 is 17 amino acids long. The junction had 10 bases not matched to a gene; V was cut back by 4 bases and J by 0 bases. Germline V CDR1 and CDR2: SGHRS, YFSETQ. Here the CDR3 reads CASSAGTGVMSSYEQYF. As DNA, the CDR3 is TGCGCCAGCAGCGCCGGGACAGGGGTTATGAGCTCCTACGAGCAGTACTTC.

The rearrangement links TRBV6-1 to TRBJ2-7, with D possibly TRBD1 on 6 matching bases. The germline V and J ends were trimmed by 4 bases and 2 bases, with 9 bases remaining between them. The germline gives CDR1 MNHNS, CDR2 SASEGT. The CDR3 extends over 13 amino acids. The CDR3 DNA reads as TGTGCCAGCAGTGTGGACAGTCCCTACGAGCAGTACTTC. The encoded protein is CASSVDSPYEQYF.

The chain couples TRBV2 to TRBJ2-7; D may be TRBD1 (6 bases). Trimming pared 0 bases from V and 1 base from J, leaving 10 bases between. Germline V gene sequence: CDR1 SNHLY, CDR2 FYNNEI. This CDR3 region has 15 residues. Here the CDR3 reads CASSEARTDSYEQYF. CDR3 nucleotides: TGTGCCAGCAGTGAAGCCAGGACAGATTCCTACGAGCAGTACTTC.

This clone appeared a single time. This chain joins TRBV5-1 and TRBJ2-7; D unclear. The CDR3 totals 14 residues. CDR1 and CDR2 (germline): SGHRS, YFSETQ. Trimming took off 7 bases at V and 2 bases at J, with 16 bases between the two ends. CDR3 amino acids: CASSPTPTTYEQYF. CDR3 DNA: TGCGCCAGCTCCCCGACACCTACCACCTACGAGCAGTACTTC. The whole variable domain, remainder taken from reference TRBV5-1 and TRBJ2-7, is KAGVTQTPRYLIKTRGQQVTLSCSPISGHRSVSWYQQTPGQGLQFLFEYFSETQRNKGNFPGRFSGRQFSNSRSEMNVSTLELGDSALYLCASSPTPTTYEQYFGPGTRLTVT.

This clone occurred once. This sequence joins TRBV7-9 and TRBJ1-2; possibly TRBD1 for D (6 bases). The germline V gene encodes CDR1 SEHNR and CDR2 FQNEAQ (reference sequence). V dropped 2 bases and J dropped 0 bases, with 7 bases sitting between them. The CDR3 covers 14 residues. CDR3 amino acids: CASSLSGANYGYTF. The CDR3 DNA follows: TGTGCCAGCAGCTTATCAGGGGCTAACTATGGCTACACCTTC.

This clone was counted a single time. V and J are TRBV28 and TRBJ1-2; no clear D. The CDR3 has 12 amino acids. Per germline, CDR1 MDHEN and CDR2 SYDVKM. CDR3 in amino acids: CVTSEARYGYTF. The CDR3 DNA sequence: TGTGTCACTAGCGAGGCACGCTATGGCTACACCTTC.

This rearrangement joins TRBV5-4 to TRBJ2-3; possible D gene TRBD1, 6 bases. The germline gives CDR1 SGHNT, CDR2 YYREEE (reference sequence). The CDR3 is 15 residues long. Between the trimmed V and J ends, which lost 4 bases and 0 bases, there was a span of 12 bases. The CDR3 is CASSHRQVSTDTQYF. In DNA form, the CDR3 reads TGTGCCAGCAGCCACCGACAGGTTAGCACAGATACGCAGTATTTT.

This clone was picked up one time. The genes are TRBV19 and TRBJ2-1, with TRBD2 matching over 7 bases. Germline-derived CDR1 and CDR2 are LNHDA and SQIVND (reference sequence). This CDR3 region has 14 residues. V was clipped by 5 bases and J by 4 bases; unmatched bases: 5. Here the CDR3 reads CASSGGGLYNEQFF. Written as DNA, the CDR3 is TGTGCCAGTAGTGGCGGGGGACTATACAATGAGCAGTTCTTC.

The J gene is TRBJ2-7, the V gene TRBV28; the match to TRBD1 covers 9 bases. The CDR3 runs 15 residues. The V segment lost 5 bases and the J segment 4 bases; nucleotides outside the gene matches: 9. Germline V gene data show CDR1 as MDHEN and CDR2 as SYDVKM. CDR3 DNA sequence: TGTGCCAGCAGTACCCCCGGGACAGGGATTTACGAGCAGTACTTC. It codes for CASSTPGTGIYEQYF.

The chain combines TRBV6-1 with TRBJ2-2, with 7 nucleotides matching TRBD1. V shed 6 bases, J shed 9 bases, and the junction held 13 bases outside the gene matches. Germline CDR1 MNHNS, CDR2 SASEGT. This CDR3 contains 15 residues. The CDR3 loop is CASRNTGEWRRELFF. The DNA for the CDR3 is TGTGCCAGCAGGAATACAGGGGAATGGAGGCGGGAGCTGTTTTTT.

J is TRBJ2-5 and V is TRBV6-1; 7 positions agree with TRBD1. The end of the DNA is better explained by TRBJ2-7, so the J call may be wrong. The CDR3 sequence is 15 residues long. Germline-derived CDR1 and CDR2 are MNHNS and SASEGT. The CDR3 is CASRQGGTGNYEQYF. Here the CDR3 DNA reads TGTGCCAGTAGACAGGGTGGAACGGGAAATTACGAGCAGTACTTC.

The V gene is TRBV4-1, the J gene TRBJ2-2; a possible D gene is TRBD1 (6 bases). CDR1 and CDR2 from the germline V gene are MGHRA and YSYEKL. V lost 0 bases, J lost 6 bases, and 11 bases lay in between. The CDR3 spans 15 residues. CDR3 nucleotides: TGCGCCAGCAGCCAAGAGGCAGGGGCAGCCGGGGAGCTGTTTTTT. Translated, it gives CASSQEAGAAGELFF.

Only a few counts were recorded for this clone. The CDR3 reads CASSQDEGNQPQHF. The DNA of the CDR3 is TGCGCCAGCAGCCAAGATGAGGGCAATCAGCCCCAGCATTTT. The chain combines TRBV4-3 with TRBJ1-5; D is unresolved. The V gene's germline CDR1 is LGHNA and CDR2 YSLEER. Trimming removed 0 bases from V and 2 bases from J, with 5 bases in between. This CDR3 has 14 amino acids.

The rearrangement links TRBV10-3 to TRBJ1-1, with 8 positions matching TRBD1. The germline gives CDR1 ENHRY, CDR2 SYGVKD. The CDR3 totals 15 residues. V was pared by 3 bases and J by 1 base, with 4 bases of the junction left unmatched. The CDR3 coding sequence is TGTGCCATCAGTGAACACAGGGGGAAGAACACTGAAGCTTTCTTT. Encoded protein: CAISEHRGKNTEAFF.

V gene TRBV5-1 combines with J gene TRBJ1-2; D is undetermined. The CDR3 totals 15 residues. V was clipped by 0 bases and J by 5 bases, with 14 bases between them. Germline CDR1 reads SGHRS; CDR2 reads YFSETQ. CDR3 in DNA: TGCGCCAGCAGCTTGGCCCCACAGCTGTTATATGGCTACACCTTC. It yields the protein CASSLAPQLLYGYTF.

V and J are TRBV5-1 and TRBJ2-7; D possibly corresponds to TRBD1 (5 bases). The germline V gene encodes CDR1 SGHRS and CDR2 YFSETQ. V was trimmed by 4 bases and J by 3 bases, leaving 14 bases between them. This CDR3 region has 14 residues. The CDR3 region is CASSLKGEGYEQYF. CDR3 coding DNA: TGCGCCAGCAGCCTTAAAGGGGAAGGCTACGAGCAGTACTTC.

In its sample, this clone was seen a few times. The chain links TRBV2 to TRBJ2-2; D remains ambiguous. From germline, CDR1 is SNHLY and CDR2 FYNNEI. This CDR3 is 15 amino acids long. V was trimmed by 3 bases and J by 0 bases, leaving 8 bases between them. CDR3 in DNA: TGTGCCAGCAGTGAGTGGCATACGAACACCGGGGAGCTGTTTTTT. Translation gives CASSEWHTNTGELFF.

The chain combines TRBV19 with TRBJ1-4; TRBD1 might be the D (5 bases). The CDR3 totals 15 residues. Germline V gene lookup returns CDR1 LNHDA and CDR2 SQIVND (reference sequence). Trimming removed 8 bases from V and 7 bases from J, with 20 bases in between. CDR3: CASRRTQGGSEKLFF. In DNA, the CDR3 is TGTGCCAGTCGAAGAACCCAGGGTGGTAGTGAAAAACTGTTTTTT.